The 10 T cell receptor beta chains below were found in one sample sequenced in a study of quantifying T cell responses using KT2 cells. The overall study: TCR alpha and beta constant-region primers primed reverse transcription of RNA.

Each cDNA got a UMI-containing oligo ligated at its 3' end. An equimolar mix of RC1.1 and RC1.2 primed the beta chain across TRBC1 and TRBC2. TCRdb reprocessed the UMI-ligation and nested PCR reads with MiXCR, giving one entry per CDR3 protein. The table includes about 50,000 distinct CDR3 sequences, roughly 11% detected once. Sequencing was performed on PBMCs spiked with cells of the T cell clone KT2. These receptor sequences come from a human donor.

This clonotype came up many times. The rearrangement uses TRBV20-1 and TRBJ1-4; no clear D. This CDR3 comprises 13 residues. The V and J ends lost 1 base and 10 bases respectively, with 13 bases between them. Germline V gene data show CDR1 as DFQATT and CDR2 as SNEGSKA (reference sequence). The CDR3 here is CSARGASLGKLFF. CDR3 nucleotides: TGCAGTGCTAGAGGAGCCTCGCTGGGAAAACTGTTTTTT.

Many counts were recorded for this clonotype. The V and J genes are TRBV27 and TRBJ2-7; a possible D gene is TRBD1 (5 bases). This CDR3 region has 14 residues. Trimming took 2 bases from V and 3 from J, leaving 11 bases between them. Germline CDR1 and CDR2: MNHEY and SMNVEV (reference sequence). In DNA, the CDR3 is TGTGCCAGCAGTTTAGGCCAGGGAAACTACGAGCAGTACTTC. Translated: CASSLGQGNYEQYF.

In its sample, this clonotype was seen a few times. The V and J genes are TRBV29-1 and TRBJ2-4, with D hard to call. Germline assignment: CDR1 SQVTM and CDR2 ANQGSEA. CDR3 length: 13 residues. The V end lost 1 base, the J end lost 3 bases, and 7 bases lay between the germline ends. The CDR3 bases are TGCAGCGTTGAAGGGCCAGTCAAAAACATTCAGTACTTC. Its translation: CSVEGPVKNIQYF.

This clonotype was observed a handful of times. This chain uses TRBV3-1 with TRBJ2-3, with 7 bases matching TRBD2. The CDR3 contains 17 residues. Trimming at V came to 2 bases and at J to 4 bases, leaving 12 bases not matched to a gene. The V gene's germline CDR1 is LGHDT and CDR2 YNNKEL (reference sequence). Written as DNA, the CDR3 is TGTGCCAGCAGCCAAAACCCTGATGGGACTAATCCAGATACGCAGTATTTT. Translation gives CASSQNPDGTNPDTQYF.

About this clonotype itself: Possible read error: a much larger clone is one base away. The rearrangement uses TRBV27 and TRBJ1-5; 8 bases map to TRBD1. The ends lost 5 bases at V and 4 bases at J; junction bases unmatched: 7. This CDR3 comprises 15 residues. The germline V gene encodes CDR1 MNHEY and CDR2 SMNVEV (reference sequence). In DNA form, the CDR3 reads TGTGCCAGCAGTGCGGACAGGGCGAGGAATCAGCCCCAGCATTTT. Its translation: CASSADRARNQPQHF.

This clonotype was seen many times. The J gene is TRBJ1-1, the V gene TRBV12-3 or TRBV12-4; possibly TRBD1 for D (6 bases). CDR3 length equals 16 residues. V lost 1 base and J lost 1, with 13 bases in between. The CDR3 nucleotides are TGTGCCAGCAGTTTAGTTTTGGCAGGGGCGAACACTGAAGCTTTCTTT. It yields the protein CASSLVLAGANTEAFF.

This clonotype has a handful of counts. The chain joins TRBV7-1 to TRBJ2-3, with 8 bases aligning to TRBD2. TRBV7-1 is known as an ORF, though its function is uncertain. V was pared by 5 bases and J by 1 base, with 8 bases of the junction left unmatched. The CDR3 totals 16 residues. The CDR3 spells CASSTLAGGGTDTQYF. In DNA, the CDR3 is TGTGCCAGCAGCACACTAGCCGGGGGGGGCACAGATACGCAGTATTTT.

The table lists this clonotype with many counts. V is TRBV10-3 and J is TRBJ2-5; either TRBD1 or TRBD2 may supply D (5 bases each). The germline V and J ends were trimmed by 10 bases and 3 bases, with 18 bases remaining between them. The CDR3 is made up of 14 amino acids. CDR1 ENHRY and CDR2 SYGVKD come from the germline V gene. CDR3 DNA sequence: TGTGCCACCCGGGACGGACGAACCGAAGAGACCCAGTACTTC. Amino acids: CATRDGRTEETQYF.

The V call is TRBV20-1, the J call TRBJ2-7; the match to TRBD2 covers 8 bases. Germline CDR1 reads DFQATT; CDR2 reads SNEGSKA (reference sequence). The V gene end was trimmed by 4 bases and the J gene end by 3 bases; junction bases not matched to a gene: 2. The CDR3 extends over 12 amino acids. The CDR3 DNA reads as TGCAGTGCTACCGGGACTAGCTACGAGCAGTACTTC. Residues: CSATGTSYEQYF.

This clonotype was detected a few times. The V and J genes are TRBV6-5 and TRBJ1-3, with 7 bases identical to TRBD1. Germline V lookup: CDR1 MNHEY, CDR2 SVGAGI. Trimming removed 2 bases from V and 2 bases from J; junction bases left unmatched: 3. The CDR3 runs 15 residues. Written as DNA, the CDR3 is TGTGCCAGCAGTTACCTACAGGGGACTGGAAACACCATATATTTT. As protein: CASSYLQGTGNTIYF.